The source of this T cell receptor (beta chain) is a study of blood T cell repertoires in COVID-19. Background on the study: Whether acute or convalescent, the COVID-19 samples came from the United States, Italy and Spain.

The length of the CDR3 is 15 residues. Trimming stripped 2 bases from V and 8 bases from J, with 18 bases between. Germline-derived CDR1 and CDR2 are MNHNS and SASEGT. Clones were read by immunoSEQ multiplex PCR, and TCRdb kept only the in-frame ones, dropping some. The repertoire holds 200,000 to 250,000 clones, with about 90% as singletons. The sample comprised PBMCs or T cells enriched from blood (not recorded which). The genes are TRBV6-1 and TRBJ1-2; no clear D gene. The sequence came from a man younger than 45 who had recovered from COVID-19. The CDR3 bases are TGTGCCAGCAGTGAAACTCCAGGTGGGAGGGAAGGCTACACCTTC. This gives the protein CASSETPGGREGYTF.